This TCR beta chain was obtained from a study of PD-1 blockade in classical Hodgkin lymphoma. In every patient, relapse followed autologous stem cell transplantation, while exposure to brentuximab vedotin differed. Only in-frame clones appear in the TCRdb table, and some are missing; sequencing was by immunoSEQ multiplex PCR. The data contain more than 85,000 clones, 80% to 95% of them singletons. The clonotype was recovered from a human donor with classical Hodgkin lymphoma. The specimen was peripheral blood mononuclear cells (PBMCs), collected before the second cycle of nivolumab.

CDR3 residues: CASSERQGSSYNEQFF. For the CDR3, the DNA is TGTGCCAGCAGCGAACGCCAGGGAAGCTCCTACAATGAGCAGTTCTTC. The rearrangement links TRBV7-6 to TRBJ2-1, with D possibly being TRBD1 (5 bases). Trimming pared 5 bases from V and 0 bases from J, leaving 14 bases between. CDR1 and CDR2 (germline): SGHVS, FNYEAQ. The CDR3 has 16 residues.